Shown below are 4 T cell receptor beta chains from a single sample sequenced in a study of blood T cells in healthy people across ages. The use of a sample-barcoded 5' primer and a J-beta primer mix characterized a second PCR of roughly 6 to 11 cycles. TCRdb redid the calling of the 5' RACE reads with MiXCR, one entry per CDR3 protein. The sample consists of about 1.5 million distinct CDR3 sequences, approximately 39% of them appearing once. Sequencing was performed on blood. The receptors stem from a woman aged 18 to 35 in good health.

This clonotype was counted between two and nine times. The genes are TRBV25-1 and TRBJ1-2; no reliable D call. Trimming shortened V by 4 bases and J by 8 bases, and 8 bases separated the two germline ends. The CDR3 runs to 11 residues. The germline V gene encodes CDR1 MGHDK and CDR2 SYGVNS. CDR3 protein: CASSGFGGYTF. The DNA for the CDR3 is TGTGCCAGCAGTGGATTCGGGGGCTACACCTTC.

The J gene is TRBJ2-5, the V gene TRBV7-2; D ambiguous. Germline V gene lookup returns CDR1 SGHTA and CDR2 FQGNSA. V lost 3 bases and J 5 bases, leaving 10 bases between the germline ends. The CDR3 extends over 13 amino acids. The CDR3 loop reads CASSFLNGETQYF. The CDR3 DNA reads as TGTGCCAGCAGCTTCTTAAACGGGGAGACCCAGTACTTC.

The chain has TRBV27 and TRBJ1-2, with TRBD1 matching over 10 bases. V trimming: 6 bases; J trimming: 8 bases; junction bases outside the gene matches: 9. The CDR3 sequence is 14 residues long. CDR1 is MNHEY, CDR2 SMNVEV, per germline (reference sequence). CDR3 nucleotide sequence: TGTGCCAGCAGACGACAGGGGGCTTCTCTGGGCTACACCTTC. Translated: CASRRQGASLGYTF.

CDR3 DNA: TGCAGTGCTAGAGATCGCTTCCGGCATAGCACAGATACGCAGTATTTT. Translated: CSARDRFRHSTDTQYF. The V gene is TRBV20-1, the J gene TRBJ2-3; D is unresolved. Trimming took off 0 bases at V and 0 bases at J, with 13 bases between the two ends. The CDR3 runs 16 residues. Germline CDR1 and CDR2: DFQATT and SNEGSKA (reference sequence).